Below are 22 T cell receptor beta chains sequenced from a single sample in a study of cytomegalovirus exposure and HLA in healthy donors. 13 Jbeta primers and 60 Vbeta primers were used for the PCR. Assay used: immunoSEQ multiplex PCR; TCRdb lists only in-frame clones, some missing. This table has approximately 160,000 clones, around 79% appearing once. Input material: PBMCs. The receptors were sampled from a male donor in good health and CMV-seropositive.

This chain uses TRBV5-4 with TRBJ1-2; TRBD1 matches 8 bases. CDR1 SGHNT and CDR2 YYREEE come from the germline V gene (reference sequence). V dropped 5 bases and J dropped 4; count of bases not matched to a gene: 7. The CDR3 consists of 14 residues. The CDR3 bases are TGTGCCAGCAGATCGACAGGGGTCGGCTATGGCTACACCTTC. Translated, it gives CASRSTGVGYGYTF.

This clone was observed a handful of times. V and J are TRBV6-6 and TRBJ1-1; 8 bases are shared with TRBD1. After removal of 7 bases from V and 4 bases from J, the junction contained 5 bases not matched to a gene. Germline V lookup: CDR1 MNHNY, CDR2 SVGAGI (reference sequence). The CDR3 loop spans 13 amino acids. The CDR3 loop is CASTRQGFTEAFF. Here the CDR3 DNA reads TGTGCCAGCACCCGACAGGGGTTCACTGAAGCTTTCTTT.

This chain links TRBV9 with TRBJ2-5, with 10 bases identical to TRBD2. CDR3 length: 16 amino acids. From germline, CDR1 is SGDLS and CDR2 YYNGEE. Trimming removed 0 bases from V and 4 bases from J; junction bases left unmatched: 6. The CDR3 sequence is CASSVASGGAGETQYF. The CDR3 DNA follows: TGTGCCAGCAGCGTAGCCAGCGGGGGGGCGGGAGAGACCCAGTACTTC. Full variable domain (rest looked up from reference TRBV9 and TRBJ2-5): DSGVTQTPKHLITATGQRVTLRCSPRSGDLSVYWYQQSLDQGLQFLIQYYNGEERAKGNILERFSAQQFPDLHSELNLSSLELGDSALYFCASSVASGGAGETQYFGPGTRLLVL.

With respect to this clone: Other DNA sequences from this sample encode an identical CDR3 as well. The chain recombines TRBV7-2 with TRBJ1-1; tentative D call: TRBD1 (5 bases). The V and J ends lost 0 bases and 1 base respectively, with 9 bases between them. The CDR3 has 15 amino acids. CDR1 is SGHTA, CDR2 FQGNSA, per germline. In nucleotides, the CDR3 is TGTGCCAGCAGCTTAGCGCGGGGGGGGAACACTGAAGCTTTCTTT. Translated: CASSLARGGNTEAFF.

In this sample, this clone turned up a few times. This rearrangement joins TRBV7-9 to TRBJ1-1, with TRBD1 matching over 8 bases. The trim removed 1 base at V and 6 bases at J, leaving 13 bases unmatched. The CDR3 totals 17 residues. Germline V gene lookup returns CDR1 SEHNR and CDR2 FQNEAQ (reference sequence). This CDR3 reads CASSLGGIRQGRSEAFF. CDR3 nucleotides: TGTGCCAGCAGCTTAGGAGGGATAAGACAGGGGAGGTCTGAAGCTTTCTTT.

The chain combines TRBV30 with TRBJ1-5; tentative D call: TRBD1 (5 bases). Germline V CDR1 and CDR2: GTSNPN, SVGIG (reference sequence). V was cut by 3 bases and J by 7 bases, with 16 bases left in between. The length of the CDR3 is 14 residues. The CDR3 spells CAWSPQRGLQPQHF. The CDR3 DNA follows: TGTGCCTGGAGCCCCCAGCGGGGACTGCAGCCCCAGCATTTT.

The V gene is TRBV6-6, the J gene TRBJ2-2, with 11 bases lining up with TRBD2. The CDR3 spans 16 residues. The J segment lost 4 bases and the V segment lost 1 base, leaving 2 bases of the junction unmatched. Germline CDR1 is MNHNY and CDR2 is SVGAGI (reference sequence). The CDR3 nucleotides read TGTGCCAGCAGTTACTATAGCGGGGGGGTCACCGGGGAGCTGTTTTTT. Encoded protein: CASSYYSGGVTGELFF.

This clone was counted between two and nine times. The chain joins TRBV9 to TRBJ2-7; no reliable D call. V lost 0 bases and J lost 6, with 13 bases in between. Germline values: CDR1 SGDLS, CDR2 YYNGEE. The CDR3 is 14 amino acids. The chain's CDR3 is CASSVDVTSGEQYF. The CDR3 DNA reads TGTGCCAGCAGCGTAGATGTAACATCGGGCGAGCAGTACTTC.

Written as DNA, the CDR3 is TGTGCCAGCAGCCCCGTTAGCGGGGGGCCAGATACGCAGTATTTT. This gives the protein CASSPVSGGPDTQYF. The rearrangement uses TRBV5-6 and TRBJ2-3, with 10 bases identical to TRBD2. The CDR3 runs 15 residues. In germline, CDR1 is SGHDT, CDR2 YYEEEE. Trimming at V came to 4 bases and at J to 4 bases, leaving 6 bases not matched to a gene. Looking up the rest from reference TRBV5-6 and TRBJ2-3 gives the full variable domain: DAGVTQSPTHLIKTRGQQVTLRCSPKSGHDTVSWYQQALGQGPQFIFQYYEEEERQRGNFPDRFSGHQFPNYSSELNVNALLLGDSALYLCASSPVSGGPDTQYFGPGTRLTVL.

This chain connects TRBV5-1 to TRBJ1-4; 7 bases line up with TRBD1. Germline V lookup: CDR1 SGHRS, CDR2 YFSETQ. The CDR3 loop spans 13 amino acids. V was clipped by 9 bases and J by 7 bases; unmatched bases: 9. The CDR3 bases are TGCGCCACCTCACGACAGGGCGGTGAAAAACTGTTTTTT. Translated: CATSRQGGEKLFF.

This chain links TRBV5-1 with TRBJ1-2, with D maybe TRBD1 (5 bases). The germline gives CDR1 SGHRS, CDR2 YFSETQ. This CDR3 spans 15 amino acids. V dropped 0 bases and J dropped 8 bases, with 17 bases sitting between them. The CDR3 reads CASSLERGRVDGYTF. CDR3 bases: TGCGCCAGCAGCTTGGAAAGGGGCCGGGTTGACGGCTACACCTTC.

This sequence joins TRBV19 and TRBJ1-3, with D hard to call. V was trimmed by 4 bases and J by 0 bases, leaving 10 bases between them. Per the germline V gene, CDR1 is LNHDA and CDR2 is SQIVND (reference sequence). The CDR3 runs 15 residues. The DNA for the CDR3 is TGTGCCAGTAGTAATTCACAGATCTCTGGAAACACCATATATTTT. Protein: CASSNSQISGNTIYF.

This chain uses TRBV5-5 with TRBJ1-3; weak D call: TRBD1 (5 bases). The CDR3 extends over 12 amino acids. From germline, CDR1 is SGHKS and CDR2 YYEKEE (reference sequence). Trimming pared 2 bases from V and 8 bases from J, leaving 8 bases between. The CDR3 sequence is CASSFQGDTIYF. The DNA of the CDR3 is TGTGCCAGCAGCTTTCAAGGGGACACCATATATTTT.

The chain joins TRBV30 to TRBJ1-2; D might be TRBD1 (5 bases). CDR3 length: 15 amino acids. Per germline, CDR1 GTSNPN and CDR2 SVGIG (reference sequence). Trimming cost V 0 bases and J 1 base, with 12 bases left between them. CDR3 DNA: TGTGCCTGGAGTGTCCTACCGACAGTTAACTATGGCTACACCTTC. It translates to CAWSVLPTVNYGYTF.

This clone is a singleton in its sample. CDR3 sequence: CATSRDSYSGNTIYF. The CDR3 coding sequence is TGTGCCACCAGCAGAGATTCCTACTCTGGAAACACCATATATTTT. J is TRBJ1-3 and V is TRBV15; D call uncertain. The CDR3 spans 15 residues. V was trimmed by 0 bases and J by 0 bases, leaving 6 bases between them. From germline, CDR1 is LNHNV and CDR2 YYDKDF (reference sequence). The full variable domain, in which reference TRBV15 and TRBJ1-3 provide the parts outside the CDR3, is DAMVIQNPRYQVTQFGKPVTLSCSQTLNHNVMYWYQQKSSQAPKLLFHYYDKDFNNEADTPDNFQSRRPNTSFCFLDIRSPGLGDTAMYLCATSRDSYSGNTIYFGEGSWLTVV.

The gene calls are TRBV30 and TRBJ2-2; TRBD2 agrees at 12 bases. There are 17 residues in the CDR3. J gave up 7 bases and V 1 base, and 10 bases lay outside the gene matches. CDR1 GTSNPN and CDR2 SVGIG come from the germline V gene (reference sequence). CDR3 amino acids: CAWSGYTSGGPGGELFF. The CDR3 DNA is TGTGCCTGGAGTGGGTACACTAGCGGGGGGCCGGGCGGGGAGCTGTTTTTT. The full variable domain, rest sourced from reference TRBV30 and TRBJ2-2, is SQTIHQWPATLVQPVGSPLSLECTVEGTSNPNLYWYRQAAGRGLQLLFYSVGIGQISSEVPQNLSASRPQDRQFILSSKKLLLSDSGFYLCAWSGYTSGGPGGELFFGEGSRLTVL.

The rearrangement joins TRBV5-6 to TRBJ1-1, with D possibly TRBD1 on 5 matching bases. The CDR3 is made up of 14 amino acids. The germline V and J ends were trimmed by 5 bases and 5 bases, with 16 bases remaining between them. CDR1 is SGHDT and CDR2 is YYEEEE in the germline V gene. DNA for the CDR3: TGTGCCAGCAGGTTCCAGGGATTGAGTACTGAAGCTTTCTTT. This codes for CASRFQGLSTEAFF.

The gene calls are TRBV7-2 and TRBJ2-5; no firm D call. V gave up 5 bases and J gave up 4 bases, with 8 bases separating them. The CDR3 contains 12 residues. Germline loops: CDR1 SGHTA, CDR2 FQGNSA. The DNA for the CDR3 is TGTGCCAGCAGCCCCCGAGGAGAGACCCAGTACTTC. It encodes CASSPRGETQYF.

There are a few counts of this clone. The rearrangement joins TRBV29-1 to TRBJ1-1; D not resolved. Germline V CDR1 and CDR2: SQVTM, ANQGSEA. Trimming cost V 8 bases and J 5 bases, with 12 bases left between them. The CDR3 is 11 amino acids. CDR3 sequence (DNA): TGCAGCCCTTGGAGAATTACTGAAGCTTTCTTT. Residues: CSPWRITEAFF.

The rearrangement links TRBV6-5 to TRBJ2-5; 10 nucleotides agree with TRBD2. V trimming: 6 bases; J trimming: 3 bases; junction bases outside the gene matches: 4. CDR1 is MNHEY and CDR2 is SVGAGI in the germline V gene. This CDR3 has 14 residues. CDR3 nucleotides: TGTGCCAGCAGGAAAGCGGGGGGGAAAGAGACCCAGTACTTC. It codes for CASRKAGGKETQYF.

The chain uses TRBV7-6 and TRBJ2-5; 8 positions agree with TRBD1. This CDR3 has 15 amino acids. V dropped 1 base and J dropped 4; count of bases not matched to a gene: 5. In germline, CDR1 is SGHVS, CDR2 FNYEAQ. The CDR3 region is CASSLEIGTGETQYF. The DNA of the CDR3 is TGTGCCAGCAGCTTAGAAATCGGGACAGGAGAGACCCAGTACTTC.

A remark on this clone: At one of its ends the junction is not consistent with the germline gene, which may arise from a read error. This chain links TRBV7-3 with TRBJ2-3; 8 bases line up with TRBD2. Germline CDR1 reads SGHTA; CDR2 reads FQGTGA. The CDR3 loop spans 15 amino acids. In nucleotides, the CDR3 is TGTGCCGGCAGCCGGGTAGCGGGGCTAGAAGATACGCAGTATTTT. Its translation is CAGSRVAGLEDTQYF.